These T cell receptor beta chains were read from a single sample in a study of neurological immune-mediated disorders. TCRdb ran MiXCR on the 5' RACE reads and lists one entry per CDR3 protein. The profile shows approximately 84,000 distinct CDR3 sequences, approximately 4.3% of them singletons. The sequenced material came from PBMCs. The receptor source for this set is an older woman with multiple sclerosis. The CDR3 runs from the conserved cysteine through the conserved F or W. Each record gives: V gene, CDR3 protein.

TRBV7-8 | CASSFGGAPSEFF
TRBV5-1 | CASREGLLYNEQFF
TRBV24-1 | CATELGETQYF
TRBV7-9 | CASSFSLGQETQYF
TRBV20-1 | CSPKGTGGCEQYF
TRBV5-1 | CASSLGRGDTQYF
TRBV9 | CASSVVLRGTQYF
TRBV12-3/TRBV12-4 | CASTVRGTYEQYF
TRBV10-3 | CAISGGEETQYF
TRBV15 | CATSTESTYEQYF
TRBV29-1 | CSVPSGGTDTQYF
TRBV28 | CATAYSRQGKNEQYF
TRBV7-6 | CASSLLAGYQETQYF
TRBV12-3/TRBV12-4 | CASSLRGVHNSPLHF
TRBV27 | CASSFTSGTQYF
TRBV6-5 | CASRYSTGISSYEQYF
TRBV6-5 | CASSYTQHYHTGELFF
TRBV12-3/TRBV12-4 | CASSPGLGTQVYEQYF
TRBV5-1 | CASSLAGSPPSYEQYF
TRBV21-1 | CASSKAPGTSGGNEQFF
TRBV2 | CASSEALHSGANVLTF
TRBV5-1 | CASGRGEAYEQYF
TRBV20-1 | CSGPGQANTEAFF
TRBV12-3/TRBV12-4 | CASSLPPGGVGGELFF
TRBV5-1 | CASSLEARFSYEQYF
TRBV19 | CASSLSAFDEQYF
TRBV9 | CASSVGPDTQYF
TRBV5-1 | CASSLASDEGYTF
TRBV2 | CASSGQGVGGYTF
TRBV18 | CASSPEGKLNTEAFF
TRBV6-6 | CASRPTAGQGFYEQYF
TRBV7-9 | CASSSRGGSADTEAFF
TRBV4-2 | CASSHNGLAGGSEQFF
TRBV20-1 | CSALTRVAGGLSYNEQFF
TRBV3-1 | CASSQDPYEQYF
TRBV20-1 | CSATIGPDNQPQHF
TRBV12-3/TRBV12-4 | CASSYTEPPLHF
TRBV5-1 | CASSTGTPRGNSPLHF
TRBV7-9 | CASSLAAGTVYEQYF
TRBV12-3/TRBV12-4 | CASSLAGVPYNEQFF
TRBV5-1 | CASSTQGSGEQFF
TRBV10-3 | CAIRDTEVEYF
TRBV9 | CASSKTSGASYNEQFF
TRBV28 | CASSPGQGPWEQYF
TRBV5-1 | CASSLGDPNRNEQFF
TRBV19 | CASSAGTSLGGYTF
TRBV30 | CACNPMGETGTDTQYF
TRBV3-1 | CASSQAGGRLYEQYF
TRBV15 | CATSTTGRGNTEAFF
TRBV20-1 | CSARAVGGNQPQHF
TRBV20-1 | CSASEAGDIRYTF
TRBV4-2 | CASSQDQTGTADETQYF
TRBV12-3/TRBV12-4 | CASRLTGATGELFF
TRBV29-1 | CSASPGGALDTQYF
TRBV10-3 | CAISEGQGNQPQHF
TRBV5-1 | CASSLGRTSGANVLTF
TRBV24-1 | CATGTSGYNEQFF
TRBV7-2 | CASSFLGDTQYF
TRBV7-9 | CASSLVGQGNQPQHF